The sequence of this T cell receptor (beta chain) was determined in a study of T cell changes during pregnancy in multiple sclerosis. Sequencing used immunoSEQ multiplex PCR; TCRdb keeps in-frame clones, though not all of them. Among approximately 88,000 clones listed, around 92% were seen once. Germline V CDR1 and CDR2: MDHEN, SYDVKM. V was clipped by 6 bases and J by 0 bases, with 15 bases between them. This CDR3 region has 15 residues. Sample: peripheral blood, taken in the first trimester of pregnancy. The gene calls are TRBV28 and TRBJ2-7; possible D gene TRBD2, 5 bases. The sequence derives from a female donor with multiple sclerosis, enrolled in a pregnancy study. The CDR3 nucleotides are TGTGCCAGCAGCCCCCCCGGGGTAAGCTCCTACGAGCAGTACTTC. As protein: CASSPPGVSSYEQYF.